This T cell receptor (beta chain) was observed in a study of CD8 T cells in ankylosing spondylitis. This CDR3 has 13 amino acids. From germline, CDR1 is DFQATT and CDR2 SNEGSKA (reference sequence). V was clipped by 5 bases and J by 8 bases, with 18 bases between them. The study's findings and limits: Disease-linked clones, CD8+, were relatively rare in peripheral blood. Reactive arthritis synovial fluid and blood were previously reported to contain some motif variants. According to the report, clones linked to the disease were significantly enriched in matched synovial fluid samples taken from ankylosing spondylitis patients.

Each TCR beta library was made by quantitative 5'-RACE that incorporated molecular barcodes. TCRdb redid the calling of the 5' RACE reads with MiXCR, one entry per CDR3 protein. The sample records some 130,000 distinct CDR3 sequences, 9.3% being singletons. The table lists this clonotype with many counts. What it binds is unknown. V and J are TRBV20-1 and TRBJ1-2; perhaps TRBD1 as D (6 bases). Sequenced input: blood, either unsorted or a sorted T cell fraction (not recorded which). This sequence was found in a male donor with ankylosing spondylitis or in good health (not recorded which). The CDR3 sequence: CSAFYRVFWGYTF. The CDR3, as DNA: TGCAGTGCTTTTTACAGGGTTTTCTGGGGCTACACCTTC.